Below are 25 T cell receptor beta chains sequenced from a single sample in a study of liver allograft versus peripheral blood T cells. Across the whole study: Transplanted-liver T cell receptor repertoires were compared with recipients' peripheral blood repertoires.

Each CDR3 protein gets one entry after TCRdb re-called the reads with MiXCR. The sample has several thousand distinct CDR3 sequences, roughly 15% seen once; the top ten hold about 3%. Receptor source: a human patient who had a liver transplant. T cells may partly derive from the graft donor.

By share of the sample, this clonotype is medium-sized. The rearrangement joins TRBV18 to TRBJ2-7; tentative D call: TRBD2 (5 bases). This CDR3 is built from 12 residues. Germline V CDR1 and CDR2: KGHSH, LQKENI. V gave up 6 bases and J gave up 5 bases, with 11 bases separating them. CDR3 DNA: TGTGCCAGCTCCCCGAACGGGAACGAGCAGTACTTC. Residues: CASSPNGNEQYF.

The rearrangement joins TRBV2 to TRBJ2-2; 8 bases match TRBD1. Losses at the gene ends were 10 bases for V and 7 bases for J; bases not matched to a gene: 8. CDR1 is SNHLY and CDR2 is FYNNEI in the germline V gene. The CDR3 has 13 amino acids. The CDR3 here is CATGGQDLGELFF. For the CDR3, the DNA is TGTGCCACTGGGGGACAGGACCTCGGGGAGCTGTTTTTT.

About this clonotype itself: Because it lacks the conserved phenylalanine or tryptophan at the end, this CDR3 is likely a read error. The rearrangement joins TRBV20-1 to TRBJ2-3; D uncertain. Trimming left V 6 bases short and J 0 bases short, with 28 bases between. Germline V gene lookup returns CDR1 DFQATT and CDR2 SNEGSKA (reference sequence). The CDR3 runs to 19 residues. For the CDR3, the DNA is TGCAGTGCCCTTACCCCTCAATTCGACGTCGGTGCTAGCACAGATACGCAGTATCTT. Translated: CSALTPQFDVGASTDTQYL.

Sample share makes this clonotype medium-sized. The gene calls are TRBV19 and TRBJ2-7; D is uncertain. Trimming pared 3 bases from V and 0 bases from J, leaving 6 bases between. Germline values: CDR1 LNHDA, CDR2 SQIVND (reference sequence). The CDR3 totals 13 residues. The CDR3 loop is CASSIALSYEQYF. The DNA of the CDR3 is TGTGCCAGTAGTATTGCGCTCTCCTACGAGCAGTACTTC.

A few counts support this clonotype. The chain combines TRBV25-1 with TRBJ1-2, with D possibly being TRBD1 (5 bases). Germline V gene data show CDR1 as MGHDK and CDR2 as SYGVNS. CDR3 length: 13 amino acids. V shed 4 bases and J shed 7 bases, with 13 bases lying between them. DNA of the CDR3: TGTGCCAGCAGTGGGCCGGGGGTGGGTGGCTACACCTTC. This codes for CASSGPGVGGYTF.

Remarks on this clonotype: A single base separates this from a much larger clone, so it may be a read error. The chain joins TRBV6-6 to TRBJ1-4; D gene ambiguous. Germline V gives CDR1 MNHNY, CDR2 SVGAGI (reference sequence). This CDR3 comprises 12 residues. The CDR3 reads CPSSRQREKLFF. The CDR3 nucleotides are TGTCCCAGCAGTCGTCAAAGGGAAAAACTGTTTTTT.

In its sample, this clonotype was seen a few times. This chain links TRBV28 with TRBJ1-5, with 7 bases aligning to TRBD1. Germline CDR1 is MDHEN and CDR2 is SYDVKM. V shed 8 bases, J shed 2 bases, and the junction held 3 bases outside the gene matches. The CDR3 consists of 13 residues. The CDR3 protein is CASVTGGNQPQHF. The CDR3 bases are TGTGCCAGCGTCACAGGGGGCAATCAGCCCCAGCATTTT. The variable domain in full, completed from reference TRBV28 and TRBJ1-5, reads DVKVTQSSRYLVKRTGEKVFLECVQDMDHENMFWYRQDPGLGLRLIYFSYDVKMKEKGDIPEGYSVSREKKERFSLILESASTNQTSMYLCASVTGGNQPQHFGDGTRLSIL.

This clonotype counts as medium-sized. The rearrangement links TRBV19 to TRBJ1-1; D uncertain. V was clipped by 3 bases and J by 2 bases, with 7 bases between them. This CDR3 region has 13 residues. Looked up from germline, CDR1 is LNHDA and CDR2 is SQIVND (reference sequence). CDR3 DNA sequence: TGTGCCAGTAGTATTTACCAAAACACTGAAGCTTTCTTT. As protein: CASSIYQNTEAFF.

This clonotype has only a few counts. V gene TRBV30 combines with J gene TRBJ2-5, with D perhaps matching TRBD1 or TRBD2 (5 bases each). V was shortened by 8 bases and J by 0 bases, with 13 bases between the two germline ends. The CDR3 runs to 13 residues. Germline CDR1 reads GTSNPN; CDR2 reads SVGIG (reference sequence). The CDR3 sequence: CAGREGYQETQYF. CDR3 nucleotides: TGTGCCGGAAGAGAGGGGTACCAAGAGACCCAGTACTTC.

By its share, this clonotype is medium-sized. J is TRBJ2-7 and V is TRBV6-6; weak D call: TRBD1 (6 bases). Trimming left V 5 bases short and J 4 bases short, with 9 bases between. CDR3 length equals 12 residues. Germline V lookup: CDR1 MNHNY, CDR2 SVGAGI (reference sequence). The CDR3 DNA reads as TGTGCCAGCAGTGGAGACAGGTACGAGCAGTACTTC. Protein product: CASSGDRYEQYF.

Concerning this clonotype itself: An end of the junction does not agree with germline; a read error may underlie this. The rearrangement joins TRBV29-1 to TRBJ2-3; D remains ambiguous. The CDR3 spans 13 residues. Germline CDR1 and CDR2: SQVTM and ANQGSEA. The CDR3 protein is CSVEPPGTDTRYF. The DNA for the CDR3 is TGCAGCGTTGAGCCCCCAGGCACAGATACGCGGTATTTT.

This chain joins TRBV2 and TRBJ2-7; possible D gene TRBD1, 6 bases. CDR1 SNHLY and CDR2 FYNNEI come from the germline V gene. The CDR3 extends over 12 amino acids. Trimming pared 11 bases from V and 3 bases from J, leaving 14 bases between. The CDR3 here is CAGAGDGYEQYF. The CDR3 nucleotides are TGTGCCGGAGCAGGGGACGGCTACGAGCAGTACTTC.

This chain uses TRBV20-1 with TRBJ2-7; TRBD2 might be the D (6 bases). The CDR3 consists of 14 residues. Trimming took 6 bases from V and 3 from J, leaving 18 bases between them. The germline CDR1 and CDR2 sequences are DFQATT and SNEGSKA (reference sequence). The CDR3 nucleotides are TGCAGTGCCCCCGACTGGGCGGGAAGCTACGAGCAGTACTTC. This translates into CSAPDWAGSYEQYF.

This clonotype was recorded a few times. This chain uses TRBV7-9 with TRBJ2-5; TRBD1 might be the D (6 bases). Germline values: CDR1 SEHNR, CDR2 FQNEAQ (reference sequence). The V end was cut by 5 bases, the J end by 5 bases, with 9 bases between. The CDR3 consists of 12 residues. CDR3 DNA sequence: TGTGCCAGCAGCCCAGGGGAGGAGACCCAGTACTTC. It translates to CASSPGEETQYF.

The gene calls are TRBV28 and TRBJ2-7, with TRBD2 matching 7 bases. V trimming: 8 bases; J trimming: 1 base; junction bases outside the gene matches: 2. The germline CDR1 and CDR2 sequences are MDHEN and SYDVKM. The CDR3 is made up of 12 amino acids. CDR3 DNA: TGTGCCAGCGAGGGAGGGTCCTACGAGCAGTACTTC. Residues: CASEGGSYEQYF.

Concerning this clonotype itself: Possible read error: a much larger clone is one base away. The chain links TRBV7-3 to TRBJ1-1; D gene unclear. The CDR3 contains 15 residues. Germline loops: CDR1 SGHTA, CDR2 FQGTGA. For the CDR3, the DNA is TGTGCCAGCAGCCCCCCGGCACAGTTGAACACTGAAGCTTCCTTT. Residues: CASSPPAQLNTEASF.

By frequency in the sample, this clonotype is medium-sized. Germline is not matched at one junction end, which may reflect a read error. V is TRBV6-1 and J is TRBJ1-2; D remains ambiguous. Germline CDR1 MNHNS, CDR2 SASEGT. This CDR3 is built from 14 residues. CDR3 bases: TGTGCCAGCAGCGAAGTTGGCGGAATCTATGGCTACACCTTC. Its translation is CASSEVGGIYGYTF.

This clonotype was found a few times. V usage is TRBV5-5 and J usage is TRBJ2-3, with 8 bases fitting TRBD2. CDR1 and CDR2 (germline): SGHKS, YYEKEE (reference sequence). This CDR3 has 16 amino acids. The V and J ends lost 4 bases and 3 bases, in that order; junction bases with no gene match: 10. CDR3 loop: CASSPPGGGLTDTQYF. CDR3 sequence (DNA): TGTGCCAGCAGCCCGCCTGGCGGGGGGCTAACAGATACGCAGTATTTT.

The gene calls are TRBV7-6 and TRBJ1-1; D is undetermined. Germline V gene data show CDR1 as SGHVS and CDR2 as FNYEAQ. V dropped 2 bases and J dropped 8 bases, with 9 bases sitting between them. The CDR3 is 12 residues long. CDR3 sequence (DNA): TGTGCCAGCAGCTTAAACGGCGGGGAAGCTTTCTTT. This gives the protein CASSLNGGEAFF.

This clonotype is labeled as medium-sized. The V gene is TRBV18, the J gene TRBJ2-3; no definite D call. The V end was cut by 3 bases, the J end by 3 bases, with 7 bases between. This CDR3 contains 13 residues. Germline lookup yields CDR1 KGHSH and CDR2 LQKENI. CDR3 loop: CASSPKTTDTQYF. CDR3 DNA sequence: TGTGCCAGCTCACCCAAGACTACAGATACGCAGTATTTT.

This clonotype was picked up a small number of times. As DNA, the CDR3 is TGCAGTAGACCCTCAGGGGGCGCCGGCACAGATACGCAGTATTTT. Residues: CSRPSGGAGTDTQYF. This chain joins TRBV20-1 and TRBJ2-3; 8 bases align to TRBD1. Germline assignment: CDR1 DFQATT and CDR2 SNEGSKA (reference sequence). The V gene end was trimmed by 8 bases and the J gene end by 1 base; junction bases not matched to a gene: 11. The CDR3 has 15 residues.

V and J are TRBV12-3 or TRBV12-4 and TRBJ2-3; 8 bases match TRBD2. J gave up 5 bases and V 2 bases, and 6 bases lay outside the gene matches. This CDR3 spans 15 amino acids. The CDR3 sequence is CASSLLRGEKDTQYF. The CDR3 coding sequence is TGTGCCAGCAGTTTACTGCGGGGGGAGAAAGATACGCAGTATTTT.

By sample share, this clonotype is medium-sized. The chain combines TRBV29-1 with TRBJ2-7, with 8 bases aligning to TRBD1. J was trimmed by 5 bases and V by 3 bases; bases with no gene match: 6. The germline V gene encodes CDR1 SQVTM and CDR2 ANQGSEA. The CDR3 contains 13 residues. The DNA for the CDR3 is TGCAGCGTTGATTGGACAGGGTCCAACGAGCAGTACTTC. Its protein product is CSVDWTGSNEQYF.

This clonotype is medium-sized by share. The J gene is TRBJ1-1, the V gene TRBV29-1; the D is unclear. V was trimmed by 7 bases and J by 7 bases, leaving 13 bases between them. Germline V lookup: CDR1 SQVTM, CDR2 ANQGSEA. The CDR3 runs to 11 residues. In DNA, the CDR3 is TGCAGCGCCCATTTGATAGGTGAAGCTTTCTTT. Translation: CSAHLIGEAFF.

The rearrangement uses TRBV12-3 or TRBV12-4 and TRBJ2-3; possible D gene TRBD2, 8 bases. V shed 7 bases and J shed 4 bases, with 21 bases lying between them. This CDR3 is built from 16 residues. The CDR3 spells CASTVSGIQGADTQYF. CDR3 DNA sequence: TGTGCCAGCACCGTTAGCGGGATCCAGGGGGCAGATACGCAGTATTTT.